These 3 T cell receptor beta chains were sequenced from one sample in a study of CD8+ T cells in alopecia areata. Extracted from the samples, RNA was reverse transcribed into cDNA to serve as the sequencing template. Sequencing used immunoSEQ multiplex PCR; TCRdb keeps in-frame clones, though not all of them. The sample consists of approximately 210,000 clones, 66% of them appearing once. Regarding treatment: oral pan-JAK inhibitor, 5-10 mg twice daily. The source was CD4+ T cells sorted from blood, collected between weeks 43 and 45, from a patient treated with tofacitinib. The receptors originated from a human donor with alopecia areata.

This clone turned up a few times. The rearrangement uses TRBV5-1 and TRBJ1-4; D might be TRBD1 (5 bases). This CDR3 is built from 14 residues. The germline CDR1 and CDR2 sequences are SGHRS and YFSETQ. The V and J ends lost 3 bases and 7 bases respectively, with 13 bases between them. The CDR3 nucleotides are TGCGCCAGCAGCTCCGGGACCGAGGGTGAAAAACTGTTTTTT. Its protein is CASSSGTEGEKLFF.

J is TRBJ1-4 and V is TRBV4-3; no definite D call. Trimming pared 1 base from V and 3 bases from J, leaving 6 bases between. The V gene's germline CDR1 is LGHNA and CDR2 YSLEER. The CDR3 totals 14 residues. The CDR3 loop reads CASSQGSANEKLFF. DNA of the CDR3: TGCGCCAGCAGCCAAGGGTCTGCTAATGAAAAACTGTTTTTT.

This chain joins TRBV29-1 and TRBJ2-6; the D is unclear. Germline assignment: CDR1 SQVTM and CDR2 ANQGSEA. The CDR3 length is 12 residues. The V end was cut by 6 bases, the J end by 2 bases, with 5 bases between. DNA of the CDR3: TGCAGCGTCTGGACTGGGGCCAACGTCCTGACTTTC. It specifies CSVWTGANVLTF.